A single sample gave rise to the 26 T cell receptor beta chains below, sequenced in a study of T cell responses to AZD1222 COVID-19 vaccine. Here immunoSEQ multiplex PCR was the method, and the copy in TCRdb shows in-frame clones only, minus some. Among about 15,000 clones listed, around 89% were seen once. Sequenced material: peripheral blood, taken 28 days after the second AZD1222 dose. These receptors were collected from an adult who received the AZD1222 COVID-19 vaccine.

V is TRBV14 and J is TRBJ1-1; 7 bases agree with TRBD1. CDR1 is SGHDN, CDR2 FVKESK, per germline. The CDR3 extends over 18 amino acids. V lost 4 bases and J lost 0; bases outside the gene matches: 14. The CDR3 region is CASSLLRKGANMNTEAFF. The CDR3 DNA reads as TGTGCCAGCAGCCTACTGAGGAAGGGGGCGAATATGAACACTGAAGCTTTCTTT.

The chain couples TRBV20-1 to TRBJ2-1, with D hard to call. Trimming took off 3 bases at V and 6 bases at J, with 3 bases between the two ends. The CDR3 has 10 residues. Germline V CDR1 and CDR2: DFQATT, SNEGSKA (reference sequence). CDR3 amino acids: CSASRNEQFF. The DNA for the CDR3 is TGCAGTGCTAGTCGCAATGAGCAGTTCTTC.

The chain joins TRBV7-6 to TRBJ2-1; D not resolved. The V and J ends lost 2 bases and 1 base respectively, with 9 bases between them. The CDR3 sequence is 15 residues long. Germline V gives CDR1 SGHVS, CDR2 FNYEAQ. The DNA of the CDR3 is TGTGCCAGCAGCTTAACAAGCGCTTCCTACAATGAGCAGTTCTTC. Encoded protein: CASSLTSASYNEQFF.

CDR3 sequence (DNA): TGTGCCTGGAGTCCGGGACAGGACTACGAGCAGTACTTC. Protein: CAWSPGQDYEQYF. V usage is TRBV30 and J usage is TRBJ2-7, with 8 bases lining up with TRBD1. The CDR3 is 13 residues long. J was trimmed by 3 bases and V by 2 bases; bases with no gene match: 3. Germline-derived CDR1 and CDR2 are GTSNPN and SVGIG (reference sequence).

V is TRBV28 and J is TRBJ2-7; the D call may be TRBD1 or TRBD2 (7 bases each). Germline V gene data show CDR1 as MDHEN and CDR2 as SYDVKM. V lost 11 bases to trimming and J lost 5 bases, with 19 bases between them. This CDR3 spans 13 amino acids. CDR3 in amino acids: CASRSGGENEQYF. The CDR3 nucleotides are TGTGCCTCACGTTCAGGGGGGGAAAACGAGCAGTACTTC. Full variable domain (missing parts from reference TRBV28 and TRBJ2-7): DVKVTQSSRYLVKRTGEKVFLECVQDMDHENMFWYRQDPGLGLRLIYFSYDVKMKEKGDIPEGYSVSREKKERFSLILESASTNQTSMYLCASRSGGENEQYFGPGTRLTVT.

This clone showed up just once. The chain joins TRBV11-2 to TRBJ1-3; the D is unclear. Germline values: CDR1 SGHAT, CDR2 FQNNGV. There are 14 residues in the CDR3. V dropped 4 bases and J dropped 0 bases, with 7 bases sitting between them. CDR3 region: CASSSPSSGNTIYF. The CDR3 region has the DNA TGTGCCAGCAGCTCGCCGAGCTCTGGAAACACCATATATTTT. Variable domain in full (rest from reference TRBV11-2 and TRBJ1-3): EAGVAQSPRYKIIEKRQSVAFWCNPISGHATLYWYQQILGQGPKLLIQFQNNGVVDDSQLPKDRFSAERLKGVDSTLKIQPAKLEDSAVYLCASSSPSSGNTIYFGEGSWLTVV.

The chain is built from TRBV5-4 and TRBJ2-7, with 9 nucleotides matching TRBD2. CDR3 length equals 13 residues. CDR1 and CDR2 from the germline V gene are SGHNT and YYREEE (reference sequence). The junction had 2 bases not matched to a gene; V was cut back by 4 bases and J by 3 bases. The CDR3: CASSLSGGYEQYF. CDR3 DNA sequence: TGTGCCAGCAGCCTTAGCGGGGGCTACGAGCAGTACTTC.

The J gene is TRBJ2-1, the V gene TRBV29-1, with 10 bases aligning to TRBD1. J was trimmed by 6 bases and V by 1 base; bases with no gene match: 6. This CDR3 is built from 15 residues. Germline-derived CDR1 and CDR2 are SQVTM and ANQGSEA. The CDR3 DNA sequence: TGCAGCGTTGAAGTACCCGGGACAGGGGTCAATGAGCAGTTCTTC. Translation gives CSVEVPGTGVNEQFF.

This chain links TRBV2 with TRBJ1-5, with 7 bases matching TRBD1. CDR3 size: 15 residues. Germline CDR1 SNHLY, CDR2 FYNNEI. V was clipped by 1 base and J by 6 bases; unmatched bases: 6. CDR3 nucleotides: TGTGCCAGCAGTGAAGGTCAGGGGGTTGGTCAGCCCCAGCATTTT. This gives the protein CASSEGQGVGQPQHF. Variable domain in full (rest from reference TRBV2 and TRBJ1-5): EPEVTQTPSHQVTQMGQEVILRCVPISNHLYFYWYRQILGQKVEFLVSFYNNEISEKSEIFDDQFSVERPDGSNFTLKIRSTKLEDSAMYFCASSEGQGVGQPQHFGDGTRLSIL.

The chain joins TRBV5-1 to TRBJ2-1; D may be TRBD2 (6 bases). Germline V gene data show CDR1 as SGHRS and CDR2 as YFSETQ. Deletions cut 7 bases from V and 0 bases from J, with 11 bases between. The CDR3 is made up of 14 amino acids. CDR3 DNA: TGCGCCAGCGGGACTTTGAGCTCCTACAATGAGCAGTTCTTC. It codes for CASGTLSSYNEQFF.

The chain recombines TRBV18 with TRBJ1-4; perhaps TRBD1 as D (5 bases). The CDR3 has 16 residues. With 3 bases removed from V and 0 bases from J, the gap between germline ends came to 11 bases. Looked up from germline, CDR1 is KGHSH and CDR2 is LQKENI. Here the CDR3 DNA reads TGTGCCAGCTCACCTCGACAGATCTCAACTAATGAAAAACTGTTTTTT. Translated, it gives CASSPRQISTNEKLFF.

The chain combines TRBV27 with TRBJ1-4, with 8 nucleotides matching TRBD1. Germline CDR1 MNHEY, CDR2 SMNVEV (reference sequence). The CDR3 is 16 amino acids. The V and J ends lost 3 bases and 6 bases, in that order; junction bases with no gene match: 9. CDR3 amino acids: CASSFLVGQGDEKLFF. The CDR3 bases are TGTGCCAGCAGTTTCCTTGTTGGACAGGGTGATGAAAAACTGTTTTTT.

The chain recombines TRBV2 with TRBJ2-7; D may be TRBD2 (5 bases). This CDR3 is 13 amino acids long. Germline assignment: CDR1 SNHLY and CDR2 FYNNEI. Between the trimmed V and J ends, which lost 8 bases and 6 bases, there was a span of 17 bases. The CDR3 coding sequence is TGTGCCAGCTCAATCTTTCGGGAAAGCGAGCAGTACTTC. Amino acid sequence: CASSIFRESEQYF.

The J gene is TRBJ1-4, the V gene TRBV4-3; 8 bases line up with TRBD1. From germline, CDR1 is LGHNA and CDR2 YSLEER. This CDR3 has 15 residues. Trimming took 3 bases from V and 6 from J; bases not matched to a gene: 6. The CDR3 bases are TGCGCCAGCAGCCATAGACAGGGGCGGGATGAAAAACTGTTTTTT. Its protein product is CASSHRQGRDEKLFF.

V usage is TRBV19 and J usage is TRBJ2-7; 8 bases are a match to TRBD1. Germline lookup yields CDR1 LNHDA and CDR2 SQIVND (reference sequence). This CDR3 has 14 amino acids. With 5 bases clipped from V and 5 bases from J, the junction kept 8 bases outside the gene matches. The CDR3 nucleotides read TGTGCCAGTAGTCAGAGGCAGGGGGCGGACGAGCAGTACTTC. It translates to CASSQRQGADEQYF.

This chain uses TRBV6-4 with TRBJ1-2, with D maybe TRBD1 (5 bases). V shed 2 bases and J shed 4 bases, with 17 bases lying between them. CDR1 is MRHNA, CDR2 SNTAGT, per germline. The CDR3 loop spans 16 amino acids. The chain's CDR3 is CASSDTGQSPIYGYTF. CDR3 nucleotides: TGTGCCAGCAGTGACACCGGACAATCCCCCATCTATGGCTACACCTTC.

This chain joins TRBV9 and TRBJ2-2; D not certain. The length of the CDR3 is 13 residues. The V end lost 6 bases, the J end lost 4 bases, and 10 bases lay between the germline ends. Germline V gene data show CDR1 as SGDLS and CDR2 as YYNGEE. The DNA of the CDR3 is TGTGCCAGCACCCTGTTGGGCACCGGGGAGCTGTTTTTT. The encoded protein is CASTLLGTGELFF. Full variable domain (rest looked up from reference TRBV9 and TRBJ2-2): DSGVTQTPKHLITATGQRVTLRCSPRSGDLSVYWYQQSLDQGLQFLIQYYNGEERAKGNILERFSAQQFPDLHSELNLSSLELGDSALYFCASTLLGTGELFFGEGSRLTVL.

The rearrangement uses TRBV27 and TRBJ2-3, with D perhaps TRBD2 (6 bases). Trimming shortened V by 8 bases and J by 7 bases, and 28 bases separated the two germline ends. Per germline, CDR1 MNHEY and CDR2 SMNVEV (reference sequence). This CDR3 spans 17 amino acids. The CDR3 coding sequence is TGTGCCAGCGGCACCTTTTCCGGGGACTTCCCAAGGTATACGCAGTATTTT. Translating gives CASGTFSGDFPRYTQYF.

The CDR3 sequence is CASSLPRRQDTQYF. Here the CDR3 DNA reads TGTGCCAGCAGCCTCCCGCGCCGACAGGATACGCAGTATTTT. The chain joins TRBV5-6 to TRBJ2-3, with D perhaps TRBD1 (5 bases). CDR3 length: 14 amino acids. The germline V gene has CDR1 SGHDT and CDR2 YYEEEE. The V end was cut by 4 bases, the J end by 6 bases, with 15 bases between. The variable domain in full, with the rest retrieved from reference TRBV5-6 and TRBJ2-3, is DAGVTQSPTHLIKTRGQQVTLRCSPKSGHDTVSWYQQALGQGPQFIFQYYEEEERQRGNFPDRFSGHQFPNYSSELNVNALLLGDSALYLCASSLPRRQDTQYFGPGTRLTVL.

In DNA form, the CDR3 reads TGTGCCAGCCGGGACGGGGATTATGGCTACACCTTC. Translated: CASRDGDYGYTF. This sequence joins TRBV19 and TRBJ1-2; D perhaps matches TRBD1 (5 bases). Germline CDR1 LNHDA, CDR2 SQIVND (reference sequence). The CDR3 sequence is 12 residues long. V lost 9 bases and J lost 5, with 13 bases in between.

The rearrangement links TRBV28 to TRBJ1-1; TRBD1 matches 8 bases. This CDR3 region has 14 residues. From germline, CDR1 is MDHEN and CDR2 SYDVKM. V lost 6 bases and J lost 6; bases outside the gene matches: 9. The CDR3 bases are TGTGCCAGCAGATATCGACAGGGGATCGCTGAAGCTTTCTTT. Protein product: CASRYRQGIAEAFF. Variable domain in full (rest from reference TRBV28 and TRBJ1-1): DVKVTQSSRYLVKRTGEKVFLECVQDMDHENMFWYRQDPGLGLRLIYFSYDVKMKEKGDIPEGYSVSREKKERFSLILESASTNQTSMYLCASRYRQGIAEAFFGQGTRLTVV.

The chain carries TRBV28 and TRBJ1-2, with D maybe TRBD1 (5 bases). CDR1 is MDHEN and CDR2 is SYDVKM in the germline V gene. Trimming pared 3 bases from V and 2 bases from J, leaving 19 bases between. This CDR3 is 17 amino acids long. CDR3 coding DNA: TGTGCCAGCAGTTTGGTAATCACCCCGGGACGAAACTATGGCTACACCTTC. Its translation is CASSLVITPGRNYGYTF.

The V gene is TRBV19, the J gene TRBJ2-7; D is uncertain. The V gene's germline CDR1 is LNHDA and CDR2 SQIVND (reference sequence). The CDR3 spans 13 residues. Trimming removed 6 bases at V and 1 base at J, with 10 bases between. The CDR3 DNA reads TGTGCCAGTAGCCAGAGTCAATCCTACGAGCAGTACTTC. Encoded protein: CASSQSQSYEQYF.

V is TRBV27 and J is TRBJ1-1, with 12 bases fitting TRBD1. Germline V gene sequence: CDR1 MNHEY, CDR2 SMNVEV (reference sequence). The CDR3 is 18 residues long. J was trimmed by 8 bases and V by 3 bases; bases with no gene match: 16. CDR3 region: CASSFLPGTGGAGLEAFF. The CDR3 region has the DNA TGTGCCAGCAGTTTCCTTCCAGGGACAGGGGGCGCGGGGTTGGAAGCTTTCTTT.

The chain uses TRBV6-1 and TRBJ1-1, with 7 bases identical to TRBD1. Germline CDR1 and CDR2: MNHNS and SASEGT. Trimming took 3 bases from V and 1 from J; bases not matched to a gene: 5. CDR3 length equals 15 residues. The CDR3 sequence: CASSDSGTANTEAFF. The CDR3 coding sequence is TGTGCCAGCAGTGATTCCGGGACAGCGAACACTGAAGCTTTCTTT.

CDR3 loop: CASKWGTEAFF. In DNA, the CDR3 is TGCGCCAGCAAGTGGGGGACTGAAGCTTTCTTT. The V gene is TRBV5-1, the J gene TRBJ1-1; maybe TRBD1 (5 bases). Per the germline V gene, CDR1 is SGHRS and CDR2 is YFSETQ. The V end was cut by 6 bases, the J end by 5 bases, with 8 bases between. This CDR3 is built from 11 residues.